A single sample gave rise to the 21 T cell receptor beta chains below, sequenced in a study of blood T cell repertoires in COVID-19. The protocol was immunoSEQ multiplex PCR, while the TCRdb copy is restricted to in-frame clones and leaves out a portion. The table lists 200,000 or so clones, more than 75% of them singletons, with over 2.5% in the top ten. The sequenced sample consisted of peripheral blood. The source of these receptors is a middle-aged man who had recovered from COVID-19.

This clone has more than one count but fewer than ten. The gene calls are TRBV7-9 and TRBJ2-1; 10 positions match TRBD1. Germline assignment: CDR1 SEHNR and CDR2 FQNEAQ (reference sequence). V gave up 5 bases and J gave up 7 bases; unmatched junction bases: 8. The CDR3 consists of 15 residues. The CDR3 spells CASSPRRTGGNEQFF. CDR3 bases: TGTGCCAGCAGCCCACGGAGGACAGGGGGGAATGAGCAGTTCTTC.

This sequence joins TRBV27 and TRBJ2-1; 9 nucleotides match TRBD1. This CDR3 region has 15 residues. CDR1 MNHEY and CDR2 SMNVEV come from the germline V gene (reference sequence). Germline trimming cut 0 bases from V and 6 bases from J; bases unmatched to any gene: 3. CDR3 protein: CASSLSGTGLNEQFF. The CDR3 nucleotides are TGTGCCAGCAGTTTATCGGGGACAGGGCTCAATGAGCAGTTCTTC.

J is TRBJ2-7 and V is TRBV5-4, with 7 bases identical to TRBD2. The ends lost 1 base at V and 3 bases at J; junction bases unmatched: 13. The length of the CDR3 is 17 residues. CDR1 and CDR2 from the germline V gene are SGHNT and YYREEE (reference sequence). The CDR3 protein is CASSLRKVAGLNYEQYF. The CDR3 coding sequence is TGTGCCAGCAGCTTGCGGAAAGTAGCGGGCTTGAACTACGAGCAGTACTTC. Together with reference TRBV5-4 and TRBJ2-7, the CDR3 gives the full variable domain: ETGVTQSPTHLIKTRGQQVTLRCSSQSGHNTVSWYQQALGQGPQFIFQYYREEENGRGNFPPRFSGLQFPNYSSELNVNALELDDSALYLCASSLRKVAGLNYEQYFGPGTRLTVT.

The V call is TRBV6-5, the J call TRBJ2-2; 8 bases fit TRBD2. V dropped 2 bases and J dropped 7; count of bases not matched to a gene: 6. The CDR3 spans 15 residues. Germline V gene lookup returns CDR1 MNHEY and CDR2 SVGAGI. This CDR3 is CASSYDGRGGGELFF. The DNA for the CDR3 is TGTGCCAGCAGTTACGACGGGAGGGGCGGCGGGGAGCTGTTTTTT.

The rearrangement links TRBV16 to TRBJ1-1; the D gene is possibly TRBD1 (6 bases). Germline CDR1 is KGHSY and CDR2 is FQNENV. The CDR3 sequence is 17 residues long. With 0 bases removed from V and 5 bases from J, the gap between germline ends came to 19 bases. This CDR3 is CASSQSLGRGFKTEAFF. The CDR3 DNA reads TGTGCCAGCAGCCAATCTCTCGGTAGGGGGTTCAAAACTGAAGCTTTCTTT.

The V gene is TRBV6-6, the J gene TRBJ2-7, with 12 bases aligning to TRBD1. Germline CDR1 MNHNY, CDR2 SVGAGI (reference sequence). The junction had 4 bases not matched to a gene; V was cut back by 0 bases and J by 7 bases. CDR3 size: 15 residues. CDR3 region: CASSYSGDRGLEQYF. Here the CDR3 DNA reads TGTGCCAGCAGTTACTCGGGGGACAGGGGGCTTGAGCAGTACTTC.

The gene calls are TRBV30 and TRBJ2-1; 9 positions agree with TRBD2. Germline CDR1 GTSNPN, CDR2 SVGIG (reference sequence). The junction had 3 bases not matched to a gene; V was cut back by 1 base and J by 2 bases. This CDR3 comprises 15 residues. The CDR3 region has the DNA TGTGCCTGGAGTGCAGCGGGAGGACCCTACAATGAGCAGTTCTTC. Translated, it gives CAWSAAGGPYNEQFF.

The V call is TRBV13, the J call TRBJ2-7; TRBD1 matches at 8 bases. The CDR3 is 14 amino acids. Germline V gene sequence: CDR1 PRHDT, CDR2 FYEKMQ (reference sequence). V was pared by 6 bases and J by 3 bases, with 7 bases of the junction left unmatched. Here the CDR3 DNA reads TGTGCCAGCAGTCCTAGGACAGGGAACTACGAGCAGTACTTC. Its translation: CASSPRTGNYEQYF.

This clone was observed a single time. The chain carries TRBV18 and TRBJ1-2; 8 positions agree with TRBD1. V gave up 0 bases and J gave up 6 bases; unmatched junction bases: 6. CDR1 and CDR2 (germline): KGHSH, LQKENI. The CDR3 sequence is 15 residues long. This chain's CDR3 is CASSPPRTGNNGYTF. DNA of the CDR3: TGTGCCAGCTCACCACCCCGGACAGGGAACAATGGCTACACCTTC.

The rearrangement joins TRBV5-4 to TRBJ2-7; D remains unclear. This CDR3 contains 11 residues. The germline CDR1 and CDR2 sequences are SGHNT and YYREEE (reference sequence). V shed 3 bases and J shed 7 bases, with 8 bases lying between them. This chain's CDR3 is CASSSLGEQYF. The CDR3, as DNA: TGTGCCAGCAGCTCCCTAGGAGAGCAGTACTTC.

V usage is TRBV6-6 and J usage is TRBJ2-7; D perhaps matches TRBD2 (6 bases). The CDR3 extends over 15 amino acids. With 0 bases removed from V and 2 bases from J, the gap between germline ends came to 11 bases. The germline CDR1 and CDR2 sequences are MNHNY and SVGAGI (reference sequence). The chain's CDR3 is CASSYSTSGPYEQYF. DNA of the CDR3: TGTGCCAGCAGTTACTCGACCAGCGGGCCCTACGAGCAGTACTTC.

The V call is TRBV11-2, the J call TRBJ1-6; D remains ambiguous. Trimming cost V 1 base and J 7 bases, with 11 bases left between them. The CDR3 consists of 15 residues. Germline V gene lookup returns CDR1 SGHAT and CDR2 FQNNGV. This chain's CDR3 is CASSLAGLNNSPLHF. In nucleotides, the CDR3 is TGTGCCAGCAGCTTAGCCGGTCTGAACAATTCACCCCTCCACTTT.

The chain employs TRBV12-3 or TRBV12-4 and TRBJ2-7; D unresolved. The germline V and J ends were trimmed by 5 bases and 4 bases, with 12 bases remaining between them. The CDR3 loop spans 13 amino acids. The CDR3 DNA reads TGTGCCAGCAGTGGAAGGCGAGGATACGAGCAGTACTTC. Protein: CASSGRRGYEQYF.

The CDR3 DNA is TGTGCCAGCAGCTTGTGGGGAGCACGGATGTTGTCGCAGTATTTT. Translated: CASSLWGARMLSQYF. The rearrangement uses TRBV5-6 and TRBJ2-3; D is perhaps TRBD2 (5 bases). The ends were cut back, 1 base at V and 10 bases at J, with 19 bases in the middle. The germline gives CDR1 SGHDT, CDR2 YYEEEE. This CDR3 spans 15 amino acids.

This chain joins TRBV20-1 and TRBJ2-1, with a possible D match to TRBD2 (5 bases). The CDR3 is 15 residues long. The V end was cut by 3 bases, the J end by 0 bases, with 12 bases between. The germline V gene encodes CDR1 DFQATT and CDR2 SNEGSKA (reference sequence). The CDR3 nucleotides are TGCAGTGCTAGTCGGGCAGGACTCTCCTACAATGAGCAGTTCTTC. This sequence encodes CSASRAGLSYNEQFF.

The V and J genes are TRBV5-1 and TRBJ2-3, with D possibly matching TRBD1 (6 bases). V was trimmed by 2 bases and J by 1 base, leaving 14 bases between them. The CDR3 sequence is 16 residues long. From germline, CDR1 is SGHRS and CDR2 YFSETQ. The DNA of the CDR3 is TGCGCCAGCAGCTTCACCGCAGGGGTCCGCACAGATACGCAGTATTTT. This gives the protein CASSFTAGVRTDTQYF.

The chain is built from TRBV7-9 and TRBJ2-1, with a weak D call TRBD1 (6 bases). The CDR3 runs to 14 residues. V was clipped by 5 bases and J by 5 bases, with 13 bases between them. CDR1 and CDR2 (germline): SEHNR, FQNEAQ (reference sequence). CDR3 region: CASSPWTVHNEQFF. CDR3 nucleotides: TGTGCCAGCAGCCCTTGGACAGTCCACAATGAGCAGTTCTTC.

This clone was counted between two and nine times. The CDR3, as DNA: TGTGCCAGCAGTGAGAATAGCGGGAGAATCACCGGGGAGCTGTTTTTT. Its protein is CASSENSGRITGELFF. The chain carries TRBV2 and TRBJ2-2; 9 bases align to TRBD2. Germline V CDR1 and CDR2: SNHLY, FYNNEI. With V trimmed by 3 bases and J by 4 bases, 6 bases remained unmatched. The CDR3 has 16 residues. Full variable domain (missing parts from reference TRBV2 and TRBJ2-2): EPEVTQTPSHQVTQMGQEVILRCVPISNHLYFYWYRQILGQKVEFLVSFYNNEISEKSEIFDDQFSVERPDGSNFTLKIRSTKLEDSAMYFCASSENSGRITGELFFGEGSRLTVL.

The genes are TRBV27 and TRBJ2-1; D is perhaps TRBD2 (5 bases). Per germline, CDR1 MNHEY and CDR2 SMNVEV (reference sequence). This CDR3 spans 14 amino acids. Trimming cost V 5 bases and J 6 bases, with 14 bases left between them. The CDR3 loop is CASSILGLSNEQFF. DNA of the CDR3: TGTGCCAGCAGTATACTAGGACTGAGCAATGAGCAGTTCTTC.

About this clone: In the same sample, other DNA sequences code for this CDR3. The gene calls are TRBV7-6 and TRBJ2-3; 11 positions agree with TRBD2. The V segment lost 4 bases and the J segment 3 bases; nucleotides outside the gene matches: 3. This CDR3 has 15 amino acids. The germline gives CDR1 SGHVS, CDR2 FNYEAQ. The DNA for the CDR3 is TGTGCCAGCAGCTCTAGACTAGCGGGAACAGATACGCAGTATTTT. Protein sequence: CASSSRLAGTDTQYF.

The chain joins TRBV5-1 to TRBJ1-6; tentatively, D is TRBD1 (5 bases). The CDR3 is 15 residues long. Germline V lookup: CDR1 SGHRS, CDR2 YFSETQ. Trimming stripped 4 bases from V and 7 bases from J, with 15 bases between. CDR3 sequence reads: CASSPGVRANSPLHF. The CDR3 bases are TGCGCCAGCAGCCCGGGAGTCAGGGCGAATTCACCCCTCCACTTT.